The 15 T cell receptor beta chains reported below all come from one sample, sequenced in a study of T cells in Graves' hyperthyroidism and ophthalmopathy. RNA transcripts served as the template for amplifying TCR beta CDR3 regions. TCR CDR3 regions were first amplified by RT-PCR with HTBI primers. TCRdb analysed the multiplex PCR reads with MiXCR anew, one entry per CDR3 protein. The sample consists of some 770,000 distinct CDR3 sequences, around 15% of them appearing once. Sequences were obtained from blood. The receptor source for this set is a man aged 18 to 30 with Graves' hyperthyroidism.

A few counts support this clonotype. The chain is built from TRBV18 and TRBJ1-2, with D uncertain. Trimming removed 3 bases from V and 7 bases from J, with 12 bases in between. The CDR3 has 13 residues. Germline CDR1 KGHSH, CDR2 LQKENI. CDR3 DNA sequence: TGTGCCAGCTCACCGTTCAGTAGAAGTGGCTACACCTTC. This sequence encodes CASSPFSRSGYTF.

The chain is built from TRBV29-1 and TRBJ1-1; D remains ambiguous. V shed 2 bases and J shed 3 bases, with 10 bases lying between them. The CDR3 extends over 13 amino acids. Per the germline V gene, CDR1 is SQVTM and CDR2 is ANQGSEA. The CDR3 here is CSVEPVMDTEAFF. The CDR3 nucleotides read TGCAGCGTTGAACCGGTTATGGACACTGAAGCTTTCTTT.

Concerning this clonotype itself: A much larger clonotype is one base distant, so this may be a read error. This chain uses TRBV2 with TRBJ1-1; tentative D call: TRBD1 (5 bases). V dropped 9 bases and J dropped 0 bases, with 14 bases sitting between them. In germline, CDR1 is SNHLY, CDR2 FYNNEI. The CDR3 extends over 14 amino acids. DNA for the CDR3: TGTGCCAGTATGCAGGGAGATATGAACACTGAAGCTTTCTTT. This encodes CASMQGDMNTEAFF.

Many counts were recorded for this clonotype. This chain connects TRBV5-1 to TRBJ1-4, with 9 bases that match TRBD1. Per germline, CDR1 SGHRS and CDR2 YFSETQ. This CDR3 comprises 14 residues. J lost 8 bases, V lost 4 bases, and 6 bases had no gene match. The CDR3 sequence is CASSAGQGNEKLFF. CDR3 bases: TGCGCCAGCAGCGCGGGACAGGGAAACGAAAAACTGTTTTTT.

The table lists this clonotype with a few counts. This chain uses TRBV2 with TRBJ2-4; the D gene is possibly TRBD1 (7 bases). The length of the CDR3 is 16 residues. V was shortened by 2 bases and J by 4 bases, with 15 bases between the two germline ends. CDR1 is SNHLY, CDR2 FYNNEI, per germline. CDR3 bases: TGTGCCAGCAGTGAATTAGAGACAGGGAGGAAAAACATTCAGTACTTC. This gives the protein CASSELETGRKNIQYF.

This clonotype has a count of ten or more. The rearrangement uses TRBV27 and TRBJ2-3; D is unclear. Trimming removed 6 bases at V and 4 bases at J, with 17 bases between. The CDR3 length is 15 residues. The germline V gene encodes CDR1 MNHEY and CDR2 SMNVEV (reference sequence). The CDR3 reads CASSPLVGLADTQYF. The CDR3 nucleotides are TGTGCCAGCAGCCCACTCGTGGGGTTGGCAGATACGCAGTATTTT.

This clonotype has a handful of counts. The chain has TRBV29-1 and TRBJ1-5; a possible D gene is TRBD1 (6 bases). V was shortened by 4 bases and J by 8 bases, with 15 bases between the two germline ends. Germline-derived CDR1 and CDR2 are SQVTM and ANQGSEA. The CDR3 loop spans 13 amino acids. DNA for the CDR3: TGCAGCGTTGGACAGGCGGGCTTGGAGCCCCAGCATTTT. It codes for CSVGQAGLEPQHF.

This clonotype was counted at least ten times. The chain uses TRBV6-2 or TRBV6-3 and TRBJ2-2; D uncertain. CDR3 size: 16 residues. The ends were cut back, 2 bases at V and 0 bases at J, with 10 bases in the middle. The germline CDR1 and CDR2 sequences are MNHEY and SVGEGT. In DNA form, the CDR3 reads TGTGCCAGCAGTTACCCCCGGGCAGCGAACACCGGGGAGCTGTTTTTT. The encoded protein is CASSYPRAANTGELFF.

This clonotype has just a few counts. CDR3 sequence (DNA): TGTGCCATCAGGGGGACAGAGAACACTGAAGCTTTCTTT. This translates into CAIRGTENTEAFF. The chain uses TRBV10-3 and TRBJ1-1, with TRBD1 matching over 7 bases. Trimming took 6 bases from V and 1 from J; bases not matched to a gene: 2. This CDR3 is 13 amino acids long. Germline values: CDR1 ENHRY, CDR2 SYGVKD.

This clonotype was seen only a few times. The chain employs TRBV19 and TRBJ2-1, with 8 bases matching TRBD2. CDR1 and CDR2 from the germline V gene are LNHDA and SQIVND (reference sequence). The CDR3 totals 13 residues. The ends lost 6 bases at V and 8 bases at J; junction bases unmatched: 6. CDR3 sequence: CASRAGVGDEQFF. CDR3 coding DNA: TGTGCCAGTAGAGCGGGAGTGGGGGATGAGCAGTTCTTC.

This clonotype appeared a few times. V gene TRBV24-1 combines with J gene TRBJ1-2; D gene uncertain. V gave up 9 bases and J gave up 5 bases, with 15 bases separating them. Germline CDR1 is KGHDR and CDR2 is SFDVKD. The CDR3 has 13 amino acids. DNA for the CDR3: TGTGCCACCTCGCGGGCGGGGAAGTATGGCTACACCTTC. It specifies CATSRAGKYGYTF.

This clonotype was observed at least ten times. V and J are TRBV7-3 and TRBJ2-3; 15 positions agree with TRBD2. V shed 5 bases, J shed 5 bases, and the junction held 5 bases outside the gene matches. Germline V gene sequence: CDR1 SGHTA, CDR2 FQGTGA. CDR3 length equals 16 residues. The CDR3 sequence: CASSPTGLAGGDTQYF. CDR3 sequence (DNA): TGTGCCAGCAGCCCCACGGGACTAGCGGGAGGAGATACGCAGTATTTT.

This chain joins TRBV4-2 and TRBJ1-1; D ambiguous. CDR1 is LGHNA, CDR2 YNFKEQ, per germline. The CDR3 contains 17 residues. Between the trimmed V and J ends, which lost 2 bases and 4 bases, there was a span of 20 bases. The CDR3 nucleotides read TGTGCCAGCAGCCAATGGGGAACTGGTCTTGGAGGCACTGAAGCTTTCTTT. The encoded protein is CASSQWGTGLGGTEAFF.

The sample holds a few counts of this clonotype. V is TRBV3-1 and J is TRBJ2-7; no clear D. The CDR3 runs 13 residues. Looked up from germline, CDR1 is LGHDT and CDR2 is YNNKEL (reference sequence). V was cut by 0 bases and J by 3 bases, with 6 bases left in between. The CDR3 reads CASSQDPYYEQYF. The DNA of the CDR3 is TGTGCCAGCAGCCAAGATCCTTACTACGAGCAGTACTTC.

This chain uses TRBV11-2 with TRBJ2-1; D gene ambiguous. The CDR3 contains 14 residues. Trimming left V 6 bases short and J 4 bases short, with 13 bases between. CDR1 is SGHAT, CDR2 FQNNGV, per germline. CDR3 DNA: TGTGCCAGCAGGTCCAGAGGAGCGTACAATGAGCAGTTCTTC. Translating it yields CASRSRGAYNEQFF. The full variable domain, its missing parts supplied by reference TRBV11-2 and TRBJ2-1, is EAGVAQSPRYKIIEKRQSVAFWCNPISGHATLYWYQQILGQGPKLLIQFQNNGVVDDSQLPKDRFSAERLKGVDSTLKIQPAKLEDSAVYLCASRSRGAYNEQFFGPGTRLTVL.